This entry lists 5 T cell receptor beta chains sequenced from one sample in a study of shared clonotypes between healthy human individuals. Profiled with immunoSEQ multiplex PCR; TCRdb holds only in-frame clones, not every one. The sample holds 2 million to 3 million clones; 80% to 95% are singletons and the top ten take about 0.38%. The sample comprised naive CD4+ T cells from PBMCs. The subset is: CD45RA+ positively selected. The receptor source for this set is a man aged 18 to 29 in good health. Some clones in this sample may be carry-over from other donors' samples.

The gene calls are TRBV5-1 and TRBJ2-5; D is unresolved. The CDR3 consists of 14 residues. V lost 0 bases and J lost 1, with 7 bases in between. The V gene's germline CDR1 is SGHRS and CDR2 YFSETQ. In nucleotides, the CDR3 is TGCGCCAGCAGCTTGGACCCTTCCCAAGAGACCCAGTACTTC. Its translation: CASSLDPSQETQYF.

The genes are TRBV2 and TRBJ1-5; TRBD1 aligns across 7 bases. Germline V gene data show CDR1 as SNHLY and CDR2 as FYNNEI. The V and J ends lost 6 bases and 7 bases, in that order; junction bases with no gene match: 9. The CDR3 length is 14 residues. This chain's CDR3 is CASSAGGRGQPQHF. The CDR3 DNA reads TGTGCCAGCAGCGCAGGGGGTAGAGGACAGCCCCAGCATTTT.

CDR3 in DNA: TGTGCCAGCAGCTTGGATGGATGGCAGGGAGATGGCTACACCTTC. It translates to CASSLDGWQGDGYTF. The rearrangement uses TRBV5-4 and TRBJ1-2, with TRBD1 as a possible D gene (5 bases). With 0 bases removed from V and 6 bases from J, the gap between germline ends came to 15 bases. The CDR3 is 15 amino acids. Germline V gene lookup returns CDR1 SGHNT and CDR2 YYREEE (reference sequence).

With regard to this clone: The sample carries other DNA sequences with the same CDR3. The chain has TRBV4-2 and TRBJ2-1; D is ambiguous. The CDR3 totals 12 residues. Per germline, CDR1 LGHNA and CDR2 YNFKEQ. V lost 0 bases to trimming and J lost 7 bases, with 4 bases between them. CDR3 residues: CASSQEGNEQFF. CDR3 nucleotide sequence: TGTGCCAGCAGCCAAGAAGGAAATGAGCAGTTCTTC.

This clone was recorded once. The chain employs TRBV5-1 and TRBJ2-1; TRBD2 matches at 8 bases. Per germline, CDR1 SGHRS and CDR2 YFSETQ. V shed 2 bases, J shed 6 bases, and the junction held 4 bases outside the gene matches. This CDR3 region has 14 residues. CDR3 residues: CASSLRGTSNEQFF. The CDR3 coding sequence is TGCGCCAGCAGCTTAAGGGGGACTAGCAATGAGCAGTTCTTC.